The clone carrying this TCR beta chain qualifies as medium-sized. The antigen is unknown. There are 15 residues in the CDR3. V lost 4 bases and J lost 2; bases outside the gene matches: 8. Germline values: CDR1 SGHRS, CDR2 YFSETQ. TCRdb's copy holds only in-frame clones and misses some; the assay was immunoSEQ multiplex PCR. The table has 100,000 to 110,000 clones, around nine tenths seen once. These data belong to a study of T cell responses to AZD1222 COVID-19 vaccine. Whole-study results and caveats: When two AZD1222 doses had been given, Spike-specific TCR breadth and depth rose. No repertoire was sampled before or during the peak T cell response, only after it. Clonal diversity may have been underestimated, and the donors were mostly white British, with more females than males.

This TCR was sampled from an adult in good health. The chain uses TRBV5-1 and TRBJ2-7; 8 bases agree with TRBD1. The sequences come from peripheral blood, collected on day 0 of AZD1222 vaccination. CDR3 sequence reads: CASSAGQEGTYEQYF. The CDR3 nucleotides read TGCGCCAGCAGCGCGGGACAGGAAGGAACCTACGAGCAGTACTTC. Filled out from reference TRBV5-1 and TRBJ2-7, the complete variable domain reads KAGVTQTPRYLIKTRGQQVTLSCSPISGHRSVSWYQQTPGQGLQFLFEYFSETQRNKGNFPGRFSGRQFSNSRSEMNVSTLELGDSALYLCASSAGQEGTYEQYFGPGTRLTVT.